This T cell receptor beta chain was documented in a study of OX40 agonist ivuxolimab in advanced cancers. Background on the study: It was ivuxolimab, an agonistic anti-OX40 (CD134) antibody, that patients were treated with. Partial responses, seen in three patients, involved one hepatocellular carcinoma and two cutaneous melanomas. Enrolled patients in dose escalation had cancers that were hepatocellular carcinoma, melanoma, renal cell or head and neck cancer. Study-wide findings and caveats: Some of the lowest clonal expansion was seen in partial responders at 0.1-3.0 mg/kg.

Here immunoSEQ multiplex PCR was the method, and the copy in TCRdb shows in-frame clones only, minus some. The sample includes approximately 79,000 clones, roughly nine tenths seen only once; the top ten take 0.8% to 1%. About this clone itself: As yet, its antigen is unknown.

This specimen was CD4+ or CD8+ T cells sorted from blood, taken in a trial of the OX40 agonist ivuxolimab. This sequence originates from an adult with an advanced solid tumor such as melanoma, head and neck, liver or kidney cancer.

The CDR3 region is CAVRKRAHHEQYF. CDR3 in DNA: TGTGCTGTGCGGAAGCGAGCCCATCACGAGCAGTACTTC. The rearrangement uses TRBV30 and TRBJ2-7; D is undetermined. This CDR3 contains 13 residues. Germline-derived CDR1 and CDR2 are GTSNPN and SVGIG (reference sequence).